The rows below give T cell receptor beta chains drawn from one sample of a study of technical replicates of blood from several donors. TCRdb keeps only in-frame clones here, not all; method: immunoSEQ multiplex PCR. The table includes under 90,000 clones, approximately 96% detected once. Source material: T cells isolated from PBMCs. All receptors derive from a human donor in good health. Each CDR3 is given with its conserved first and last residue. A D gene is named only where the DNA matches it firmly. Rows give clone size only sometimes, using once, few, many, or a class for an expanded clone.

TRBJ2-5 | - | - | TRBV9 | TGTGCCAGCAGCCCGGGACTGGAGAAAGAGACCCAGTACTTC | CASSPGLEKETQYF
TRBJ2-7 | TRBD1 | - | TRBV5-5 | TGTGCCAGCAGCTGGGACCAGACAGGGAGAAGCTACGAGCAGTACTTC | CASSWDQTGRSYEQYF
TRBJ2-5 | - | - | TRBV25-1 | TGTGCCAGCAGTGAGAGACAGAGCTCGGAGACCCAGTACTTC | CASSERQSSETQYF
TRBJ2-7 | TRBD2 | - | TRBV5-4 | TGTGCCAGCAGCCAAAGGGTAGCGGGAGACTCCTACGAGCAGTACTTC | CASSQRVAGDSYEQYF
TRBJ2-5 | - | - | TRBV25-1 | TGTGCCAGCAGTGAATATATATCCGGGTGGGAGACCCAGTACTTC | CASSEYISGWETQYF
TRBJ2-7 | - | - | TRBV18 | TGTGCCAGCTCACCACCTGTAGTGTACGAGCAGTACTTC | CASSPPVVYEQYF
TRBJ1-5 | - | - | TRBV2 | TGTGCCAGCAACGGGAATAGCAATCAGCCCCAGCATTTT | CASNGNSNQPQHF
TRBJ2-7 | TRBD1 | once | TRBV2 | TGTGCCAGCAGTGACACAGGGGCCTACGAGCAGTACTTC | CASSDTGAYEQYF
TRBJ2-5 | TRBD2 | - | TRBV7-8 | TGTGCCAGCAGCTGGGGACTAGCGGGAGTGGAGGAGACCCAGTACTTC | CASSWGLAGVEETQYF
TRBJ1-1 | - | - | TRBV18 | TGTGCCAGCTCGCCTACCCCGGGACATATGAACACTGAAGCTTTCTTT | CASSPTPGHMNTEAFF
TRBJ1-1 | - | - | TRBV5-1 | TGCGCCAGCAGCTTGCGTGGGGGACTTACTGAAGCTTTCTTT | CASSLRGGLTEAFF
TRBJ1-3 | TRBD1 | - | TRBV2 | TGTGCCAGCAGTGAAGACCCGGGGACAGGGGTTGGAAACACCATATATTTT | CASSEDPGTGVGNTIYF
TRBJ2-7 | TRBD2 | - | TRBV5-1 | TGCGCCAGCAGCCCTGGTCCCCTCTTAGCGGGAGGGCGGTACGAGCAGTACTTC | CASSPGPLLAGGRYEQYF
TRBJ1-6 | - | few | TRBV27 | TGTGCCAGCAGTTTAGCCGGGTTTGATTCACCCCTCCACTTT | CASSLAGFDSPLHF
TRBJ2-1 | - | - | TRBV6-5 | TGTGCCAGCAGCCATAGTGACAATGAGCAGTTCTTC | CASSHSDNEQFF
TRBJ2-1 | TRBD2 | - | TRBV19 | TGTGCCAGTAGCAGGGGACTAGCGGGCGATGAGCAGTTCTTC | CASSRGLAGDEQFF
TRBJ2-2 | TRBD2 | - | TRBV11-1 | TGTGCCAGCAGCTTAGCGTCAGGCCAGCGGGGGAGCACCGGGGAGCTGTTTTTT | CASSLASGQRGSTGELFF
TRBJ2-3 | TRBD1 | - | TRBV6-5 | TGTGCCAGCAGAAACGACAGGGGCCCTGGAGATACGCAGTATTTT | CASRNDRGPGDTQYF
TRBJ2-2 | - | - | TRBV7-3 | TGTGCCAGCAGCCCGGCGGGACTGAACACCGGGGAGCTGTTTTTT | CASSPAGLNTGELFF
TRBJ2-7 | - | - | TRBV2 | TGTGCCAGCAGTCCCGCGGGCGAGCAGTACTTC | CASSPAGEQYF